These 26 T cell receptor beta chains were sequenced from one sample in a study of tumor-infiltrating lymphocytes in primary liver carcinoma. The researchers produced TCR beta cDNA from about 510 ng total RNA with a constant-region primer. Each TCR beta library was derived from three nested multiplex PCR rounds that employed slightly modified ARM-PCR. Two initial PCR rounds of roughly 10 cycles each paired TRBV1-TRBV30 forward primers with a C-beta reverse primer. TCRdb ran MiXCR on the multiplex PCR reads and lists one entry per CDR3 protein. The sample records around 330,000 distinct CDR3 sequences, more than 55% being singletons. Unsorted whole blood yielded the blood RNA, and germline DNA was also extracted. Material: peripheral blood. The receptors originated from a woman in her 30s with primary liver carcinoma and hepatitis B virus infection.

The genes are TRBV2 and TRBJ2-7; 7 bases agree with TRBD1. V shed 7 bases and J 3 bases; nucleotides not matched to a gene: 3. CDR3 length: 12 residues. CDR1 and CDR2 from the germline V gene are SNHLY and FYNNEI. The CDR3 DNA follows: TGTGCCAGCAATCACAGGGGCTACGAGCAGTACTTC. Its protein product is CASNHRGYEQYF.

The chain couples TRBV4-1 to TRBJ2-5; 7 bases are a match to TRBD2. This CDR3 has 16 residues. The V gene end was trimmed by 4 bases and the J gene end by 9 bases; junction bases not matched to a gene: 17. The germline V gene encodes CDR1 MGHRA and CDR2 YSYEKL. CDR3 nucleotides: TGCGCCAGCAGCCGATCGGCTGAAGGCCGGGAGGAGGCCCAGTACTTC. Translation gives CASSRSAEGREEAQYF.

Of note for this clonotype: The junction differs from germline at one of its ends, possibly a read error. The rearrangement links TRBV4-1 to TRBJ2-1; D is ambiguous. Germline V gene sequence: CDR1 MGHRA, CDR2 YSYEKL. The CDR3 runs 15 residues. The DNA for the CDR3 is TGCGCCAACAGCCAACAAGGGTGGTTGGGCAATGAGCAGTTCTTC. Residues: CANSQQGWLGNEQFF.

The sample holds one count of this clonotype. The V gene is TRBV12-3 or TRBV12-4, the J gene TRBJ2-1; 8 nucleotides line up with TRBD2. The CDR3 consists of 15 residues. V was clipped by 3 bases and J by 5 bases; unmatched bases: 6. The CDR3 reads CASSFKRGHHNEQFF. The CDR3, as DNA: TGTGCCAGCAGTTTCAAGCGGGGGCACCACAATGAGCAGTTCTTC.

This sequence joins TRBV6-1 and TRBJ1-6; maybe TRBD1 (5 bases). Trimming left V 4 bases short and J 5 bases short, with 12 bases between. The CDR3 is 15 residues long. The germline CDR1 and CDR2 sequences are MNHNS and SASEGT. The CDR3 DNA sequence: TGTGCCAGCAGTGCCTTCGGGGCCAATAATTCACCCCTCCACTTT. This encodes CASSAFGANNSPLHF.

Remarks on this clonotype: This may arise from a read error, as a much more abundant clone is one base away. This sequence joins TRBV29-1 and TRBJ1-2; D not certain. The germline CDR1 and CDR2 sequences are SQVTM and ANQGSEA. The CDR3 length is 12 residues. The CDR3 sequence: CSIRTANYGHTF. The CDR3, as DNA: TGCAGTATAAGGACGGCTAACTATGGCCACACCTTC.

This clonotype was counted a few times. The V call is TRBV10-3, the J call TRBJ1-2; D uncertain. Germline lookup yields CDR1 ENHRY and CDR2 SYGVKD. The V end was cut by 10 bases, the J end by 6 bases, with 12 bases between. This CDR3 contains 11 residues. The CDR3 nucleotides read TGTGCCACCCAAGCTGGAAATGGCTACACCTTC. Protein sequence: CATQAGNGYTF.

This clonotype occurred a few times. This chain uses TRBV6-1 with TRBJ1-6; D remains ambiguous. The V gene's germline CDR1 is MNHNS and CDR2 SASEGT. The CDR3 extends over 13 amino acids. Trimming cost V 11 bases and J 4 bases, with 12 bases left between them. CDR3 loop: CAGRTAYNSPLHF. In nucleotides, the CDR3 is TGTGCCGGAAGGACCGCGTATAATTCACCCCTCCACTTT.

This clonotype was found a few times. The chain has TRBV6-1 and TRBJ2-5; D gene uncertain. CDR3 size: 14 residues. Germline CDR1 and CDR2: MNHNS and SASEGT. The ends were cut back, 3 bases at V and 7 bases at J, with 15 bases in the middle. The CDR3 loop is CASSESRSLGTQYF. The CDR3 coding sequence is TGTGCCAGCAGTGAGAGCCGTTCCCTGGGGACCCAGTACTTC.

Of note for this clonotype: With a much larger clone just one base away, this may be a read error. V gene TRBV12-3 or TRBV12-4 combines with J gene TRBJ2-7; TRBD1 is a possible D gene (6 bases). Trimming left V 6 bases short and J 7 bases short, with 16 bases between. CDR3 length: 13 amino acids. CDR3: CASRLDSRGEQYF. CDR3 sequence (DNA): TGTGCCAGCAGACTGGACAGCAGGGGAGAGCAGTACTTC.

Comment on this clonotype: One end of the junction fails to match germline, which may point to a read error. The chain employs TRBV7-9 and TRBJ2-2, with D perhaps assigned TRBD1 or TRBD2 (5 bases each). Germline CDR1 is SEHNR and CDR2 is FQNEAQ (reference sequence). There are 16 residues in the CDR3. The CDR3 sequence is CDSSLVLQGWTGELFF. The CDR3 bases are TGTGACAGCAGCTTAGTTCTTCAGGGTTGGACCGGGGAACTGTTTTTT.

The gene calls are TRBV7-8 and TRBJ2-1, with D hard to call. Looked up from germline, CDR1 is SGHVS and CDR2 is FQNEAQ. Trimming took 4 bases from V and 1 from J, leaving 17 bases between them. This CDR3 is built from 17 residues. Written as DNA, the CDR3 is TGTGCCAGCAGCTCCAGTAGTCCATTGACTTCCTACAATGAGCAGTTCTTC. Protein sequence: CASSSSSPLTSYNEQFF.

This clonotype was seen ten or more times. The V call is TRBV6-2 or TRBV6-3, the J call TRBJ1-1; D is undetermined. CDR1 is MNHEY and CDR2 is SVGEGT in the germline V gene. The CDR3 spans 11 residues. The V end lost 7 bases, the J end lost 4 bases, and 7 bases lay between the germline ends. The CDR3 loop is CASNQATEAFF. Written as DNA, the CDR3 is TGTGCCAGCAATCAAGCCACTGAAGCTTTCTTT.

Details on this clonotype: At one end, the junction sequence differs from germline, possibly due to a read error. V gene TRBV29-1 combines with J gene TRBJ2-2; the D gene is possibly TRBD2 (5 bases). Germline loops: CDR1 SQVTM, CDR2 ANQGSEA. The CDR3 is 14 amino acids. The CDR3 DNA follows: TGCAGCGTCTCGAGCGAGATCCACACCGGGGATCTGTTTTTT. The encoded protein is CSVSSEIHTGDLFF.

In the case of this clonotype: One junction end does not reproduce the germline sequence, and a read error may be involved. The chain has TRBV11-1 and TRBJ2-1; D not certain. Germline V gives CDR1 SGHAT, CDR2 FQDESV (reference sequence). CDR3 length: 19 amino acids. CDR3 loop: CASSSRSAATAHTHNERFF. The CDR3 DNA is TGTGCCAGCAGCTCGCGATCAGCCGCGACTGCACACACACACAATGAGCGGTTCTTC.

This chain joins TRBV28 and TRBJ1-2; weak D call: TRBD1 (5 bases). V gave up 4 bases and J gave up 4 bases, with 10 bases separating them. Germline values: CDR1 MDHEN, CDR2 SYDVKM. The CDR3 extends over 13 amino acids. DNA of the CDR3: TGTGCCAGCAGTTGGGACGCCACCTATGGCTACACCTTC. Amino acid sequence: CASSWDATYGYTF.

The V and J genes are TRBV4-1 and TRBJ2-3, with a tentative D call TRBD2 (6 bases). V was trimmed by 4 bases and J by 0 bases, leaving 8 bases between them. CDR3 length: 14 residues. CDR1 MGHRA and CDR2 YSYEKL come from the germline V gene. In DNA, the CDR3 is TGCGCCAGCAGCCCAGCGGGTAGCACAGATACGCAGTATTTT. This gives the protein CASSPAGSTDTQYF.

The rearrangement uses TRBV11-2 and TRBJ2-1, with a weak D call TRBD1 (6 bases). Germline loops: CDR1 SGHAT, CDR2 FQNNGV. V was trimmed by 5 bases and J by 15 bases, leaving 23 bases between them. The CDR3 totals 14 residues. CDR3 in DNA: TGTGCCAGCAGCCCCCTAATGAGGGCAGGGGTCTGGTTCTTC. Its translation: CASSPLMRAGVWFF.

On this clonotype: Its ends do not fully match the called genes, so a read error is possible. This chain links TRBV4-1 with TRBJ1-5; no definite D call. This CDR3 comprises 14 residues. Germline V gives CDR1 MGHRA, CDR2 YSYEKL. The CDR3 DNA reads TGCGCCAACAGCCAAGAATGGTATAATCAGCCCCAGCATTTT. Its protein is CANSQEWYNQPQHF.

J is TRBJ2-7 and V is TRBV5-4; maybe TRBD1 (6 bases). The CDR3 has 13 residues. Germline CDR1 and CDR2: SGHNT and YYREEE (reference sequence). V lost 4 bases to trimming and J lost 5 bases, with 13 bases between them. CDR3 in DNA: TGTGCCAGCAGCAAGGACAGCCCACACGAGCAGTACTTC. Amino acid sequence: CASSKDSPHEQYF.

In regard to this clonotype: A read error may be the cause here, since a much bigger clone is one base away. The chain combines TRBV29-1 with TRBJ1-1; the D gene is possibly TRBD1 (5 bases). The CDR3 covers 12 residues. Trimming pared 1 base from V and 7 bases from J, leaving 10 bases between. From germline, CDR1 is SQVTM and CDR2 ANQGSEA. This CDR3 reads CSVEGWGSEAFF. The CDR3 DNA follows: TGCAGCGTTGAAGGGTGGGGCAGTGAAGCTTTCTTT. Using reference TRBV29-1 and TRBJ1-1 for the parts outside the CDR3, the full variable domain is SAVISQKPSRDICQRGTSLTIQCQVDSQVTMMFWYRQQPGQSLTLIATANQGSEATYESGFVIDKFPISRPNLTFSTLTVSNMSPEDSSIYLCSVEGWGSEAFFGQGTRLTVV.

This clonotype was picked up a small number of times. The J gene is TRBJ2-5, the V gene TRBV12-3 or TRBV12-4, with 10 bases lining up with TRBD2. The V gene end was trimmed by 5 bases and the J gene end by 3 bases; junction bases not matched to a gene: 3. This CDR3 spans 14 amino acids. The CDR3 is CASSPGLAKETQYF. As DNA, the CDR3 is TGTGCCAGCAGTCCGGGACTAGCGAAAGAGACCCAGTACTTC.

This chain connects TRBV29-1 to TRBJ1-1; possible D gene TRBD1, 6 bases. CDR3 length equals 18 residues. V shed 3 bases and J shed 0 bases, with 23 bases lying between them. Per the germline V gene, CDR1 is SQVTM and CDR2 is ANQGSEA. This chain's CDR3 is CSVDFKGQPFGMNTEAFF. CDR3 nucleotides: TGCAGCGTTGACTTTAAAGGACAGCCGTTTGGCATGAACACTGAAGCTTTCTTT.

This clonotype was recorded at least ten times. CDR3: CASSEYPSSGNTIYF. CDR3 nucleotides: TGTGCCAGCAGTGAATACCCGAGCTCTGGAAACACCATATATTTT. This rearrangement joins TRBV6-1 to TRBJ1-3; D is undetermined. CDR1 and CDR2 from the germline V gene are MNHNS and SASEGT. The CDR3 length is 15 residues. The V and J ends lost 2 bases and 0 bases respectively, with 8 bases between them.

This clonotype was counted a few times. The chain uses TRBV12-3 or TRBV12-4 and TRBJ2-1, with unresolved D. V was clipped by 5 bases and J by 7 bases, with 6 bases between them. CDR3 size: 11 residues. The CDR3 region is CASSRRNEQFF. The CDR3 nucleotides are TGTGCCAGCAGTCGAAGGAATGAGCAGTTCTTC.

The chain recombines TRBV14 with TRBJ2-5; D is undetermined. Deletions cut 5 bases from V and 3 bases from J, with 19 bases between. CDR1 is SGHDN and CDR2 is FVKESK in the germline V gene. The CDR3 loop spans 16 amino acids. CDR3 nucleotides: TGTGCCAGCAGCAAAACCGGCGGCCAAGCAAAAGAGACCCAGTACTTC. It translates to CASSKTGGQAKETQYF. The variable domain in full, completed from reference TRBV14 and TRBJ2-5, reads EAGVTQFPSHSVIEKGQTVTLRCDPISGHDNLYWYRRVMGKEIKFLLHFVKESKQDESGMPNNRFLAERTGGTYSTLKVQPAELEDSGVYFCASSKTGGQAKETQYFGPGTRLLVL.